The clone carrying this T cell receptor beta chain was found many times. The sample belongs to a study of neurological immune-mediated disorders. Time point described: longitudinal time-point 3. In Maryland, USA, blood bank volunteers were the healthy controls. Stored at -80 C, 2 million PBMCs were the source of the unsorted libraries. V lost 0 bases, J lost 2 bases, and 7 bases stayed unmatched. Germline V CDR1 and CDR2: SGHRS, YFSETQ. CDR3 length: 16 residues. TCRdb reprocessed the 5' RACE reads via MiXCR and lists one record per CDR3 protein. The sample has about 49,000 distinct CDR3 sequences, roughly 8.4% seen once.

The material sequenced was PBMCs. V usage is TRBV5-1 and J usage is TRBJ1-2; 7 bases are shared with TRBD1. The receptor was isolated from a woman between 40 and 55 years old in good health. The CDR3 protein is CASSLGNDRVNYGYTF. The CDR3 DNA reads TGCGCCAGCAGCTTGGGTAACGACAGGGTGAACTATGGCTACACCTTC.